The 14 T cell receptor beta chains listed next were all sequenced from one sample in a study of cytomegalovirus exposure and HLA in healthy donors. Primers for the PCR totalled 60 Vbeta and 13 Jbeta. This table comes from immunoSEQ multiplex PCR, and its TCRdb copy is limited to in-frame clones, with some not included. The table lists 120,000 or so clones, about 80% of them singletons, with about 2% in the top ten. Sequencing input: PBMCs. These receptor sequences come from a man between 18 and 29 years old in good health and CMV-seronegative.

The chain couples TRBV2 to TRBJ2-7; D is ambiguous. Germline V gene sequence: CDR1 SNHLY, CDR2 FYNNEI. The CDR3 extends over 10 amino acids. V gave up 7 bases and J gave up 3 bases, with 4 bases separating them. DNA for the CDR3: TGTGCCAGCACCTTCTACGAGCAGTACTTC. Residues: CASTFYEQYF.

The chain recombines TRBV5-6 with TRBJ2-2, with D possibly TRBD1 on 5 matching bases. This CDR3 spans 16 amino acids. CDR1 and CDR2 (germline): SGHDT, YYEEEE. The V gene lost 3 bases and the J gene lost 6 bases, with 18 bases spanning the gap. This CDR3 is CASSYTGSSRAGELFF. CDR3 sequence (DNA): TGTGCCAGCAGCTACACAGGTTCCTCAAGAGCCGGGGAGCTGTTTTTT.

The chain has TRBV15 and TRBJ2-1; no clear D gene. CDR1 and CDR2 (germline): LNHNV, YYDKDF (reference sequence). This CDR3 has 12 residues. Trimming stripped 6 bases from V and 7 bases from J, with 10 bases between. The CDR3 DNA sequence: TGTGCCACCAGTAGTTCCGGGAATGAGCAGTTCTTC. It encodes CATSSSGNEQFF.

V is TRBV29-1 and J is TRBJ2-1, with 15 positions matching TRBD2. Germline CDR1 and CDR2: SQVTM and ANQGSEA. With V trimmed by 3 bases and J by 1 base, 1 base remained unmatched. The CDR3 runs to 16 residues. The CDR3 protein is CSVEGLAGGSYNEQFF. As DNA, the CDR3 is TGCAGCGTTGAGGGACTAGCGGGAGGATCCTACAATGAGCAGTTCTTC.

This clone came up a few times. V and J are TRBV5-6 and TRBJ2-7; 9 bases line up with TRBD1. The germline CDR1 and CDR2 sequences are SGHDT and YYEEEE. CDR3 size: 14 residues. The V segment lost 0 bases and the J segment 2 bases; nucleotides outside the gene matches: 0. The CDR3 reads CASSLGTGAYEQYF. In DNA form, the CDR3 reads TGTGCCAGCAGCTTGGGGACAGGGGCCTACGAGCAGTACTTC. Based on the CDR3 plus reference TRBV5-6 and TRBJ2-7, the full variable domain is DAGVTQSPTHLIKTRGQQVTLRCSPKSGHDTVSWYQQALGQGPQFIFQYYEEEERQRGNFPDRFSGHQFPNYSSELNVNALLLGDSALYLCASSLGTGAYEQYFGPGTRLTVT.

This chain's CDR3 is CASRLKTGGPDTQYF. The CDR3 nucleotides read TGTGCCAGCCGCCTAAAGACAGGGGGCCCAGATACGCAGTATTTT. The rearrangement links TRBV6-1 to TRBJ2-3, with 10 positions matching TRBD1. Trimming took 8 bases from V and 4 from J; bases not matched to a gene: 9. CDR1 MNHNS and CDR2 SASEGT come from the germline V gene. This CDR3 has 15 residues.

The chain couples TRBV9 to TRBJ2-7; D may be TRBD2 (6 bases). The V end was cut by 0 bases, the J end by 5 bases, with 18 bases between. Germline V CDR1 and CDR2: SGDLS, YYNGEE. The CDR3 runs to 16 residues. CDR3 coding DNA: TGTGCCAGCAGCGTAGGGGCTAGCGACCTAACTGACGAGCAGTACTTC. It codes for CASSVGASDLTDEQYF.

V usage is TRBV7-8 and J usage is TRBJ2-5; D perhaps matches TRBD1 (6 bases). The CDR3 is 17 amino acids. Trimming took off 6 bases at V and 5 bases at J, with 25 bases between the two ends. Germline CDR1 SGHVS, CDR2 FQNEAQ. The CDR3 region has the DNA TGTGCCAGCAGGACCGAGAGACTGGTAGCGAGGGGGGAGACCCAGTACTTC. Translating gives CASRTERLVARGETQYF. Looking up the rest from reference TRBV7-8 and TRBJ2-5 gives the full variable domain: GAGVSQSPRYKVAKRGQDVALRCDPISGHVSLFWYQQALGQGPEFLTYFQNEAQLDKSGLPSDRFFAERPEGSVSTLKIQRTQQEDSAVYLCASRTERLVARGETQYFGPGTRLLVL.

The J gene is TRBJ2-6, the V gene TRBV7-9, with 9 bases that match TRBD1. The trim removed 2 bases at V and 1 base at J, leaving 3 bases unmatched. CDR1 and CDR2 (germline): SEHNR, FQNEAQ (reference sequence). The CDR3 is made up of 17 amino acids. CDR3 sequence (DNA): TGTGCCAGCAGCTTATGGGACAGGGCATCTGGGGCCAACGTCCTGACTTTC. Its protein product is CASSLWDRASGANVLTF.

This chain links TRBV2 with TRBJ2-7, with 8 positions matching TRBD2. The trim removed 5 bases at V and 5 bases at J, leaving 11 bases unmatched. The CDR3 is 15 residues long. From germline, CDR1 is SNHLY and CDR2 FYNNEI. The CDR3 nucleotides read TGTGCCAGCAGTCCCCGGGCGGGGGGTTTGGACGAGCAGTACGTC. Translation: CASSPRAGGLDEQYV.

The chain joins TRBV5-1 to TRBJ2-3; D is unresolved. There are 17 residues in the CDR3. Trimming cost V 1 base and J 2 bases, with 17 bases left between them. The germline V gene has CDR1 SGHRS and CDR2 YFSETQ. The DNA for the CDR3 is TGCGCCAGCAGCTTGTCTGGTTATAGAGCGTTCACAGATACGCAGTATTTT. Residues: CASSLSGYRAFTDTQYF.

This clone is classed as medium-sized. CDR3 sequence: CAWRRDRGRRGDTGELFF. Written as DNA, the CDR3 is TGTGCCTGGAGGAGGGACAGGGGGCGCCGGGGTGATACCGGGGAGCTGTTTTTT. V is TRBV30 and J is TRBJ2-2, with TRBD1 matching over 12 bases. The CDR3 length is 18 residues. Unmatched junction bases numbered 13, after V lost 3 bases and J lost 5 bases. Germline V lookup: CDR1 GTSNPN, CDR2 SVGIG (reference sequence).

V gene TRBV28 combines with J gene TRBJ1-5; 8 positions match TRBD1. CDR1 is MDHEN and CDR2 is SYDVKM in the germline V gene. J gave up 0 bases and V 4 bases, and 5 bases lay outside the gene matches. This CDR3 region has 16 residues. The CDR3 protein is CASSSPTGGSNQPQHF. Written as DNA, the CDR3 is TGTGCCAGCAGTTCACCTACAGGGGGTAGCAATCAGCCCCAGCATTTT. The whole variable domain, remainder taken from reference TRBV28 and TRBJ1-5, is DVKVTQSSRYLVKRTGEKVFLECVQDMDHENMFWYRQDPGLGLRLIYFSYDVKMKEKGDIPEGYSVSREKKERFSLILESASTNQTSMYLCASSSPTGGSNQPQHFGDGTRLSIL.

The rearrangement uses TRBV6-5 and TRBJ2-3, with TRBD1 identical over 7 bases. The CDR3 is made up of 14 amino acids. Germline trimming cut 7 bases from V and 4 bases from J; bases unmatched to any gene: 8. Germline loops: CDR1 MNHEY, CDR2 SVGAGI. DNA for the CDR3: TGTGCCAGCACCAGCGGACAGGTTTCAGATACGCAGTATTTT. It encodes CASTSGQVSDTQYF.